This TCR beta chain was recovered during a study of type 1 regulatory T cells. Study background: T-allo10 is a Tr1-enriched, alloantigen-specific CD4 T cell product made in vitro.

TCRdb passed the reads through MiXCR, listing each CDR3 protein once. This table has about 68,000 distinct CDR3 sequences, 50% to 70% appearing once. Note on this clonotype: As yet, its antigen is unknown.

CDR1 is GTSNPN and CDR2 is SVGIG in the germline V gene (reference sequence). The germline V and J ends were trimmed by 0 bases and 5 bases, with 7 bases remaining between them. The CDR3 is made up of 13 amino acids. Graft donor-derived T-allo10 cells were described as host-alloantigen-specific, anergic, and alloantigen-specifically suppressive. The rearrangement joins TRBV30 to TRBJ2-2, with no clear D. The source of this sequence is a human donor in good health. Sequenced sample: cultured T cells, either the whole culture or a sorted T cell fraction (not recorded which). Subset here: Tr1-enriched cell product generated in vitro against host alloantigens. This CDR3 is CAWSVTTTGELFF. The CDR3 bases are TGTGCCTGGAGTGTAACCACTACCGGGGAGCTGTTTTTT.